This entry is about one T cell receptor beta chain. This sample was included in a study of patients and donors after allogeneic stem cell transplantation. TCRdb analysed the RT-PCR reads with MiXCR anew, one entry per CDR3 protein. The table has around 200,000 distinct CDR3 sequences, roughly 38% seen once. Sequencing input: blood, either unsorted or a sorted T cell fraction (not recorded which). This sequence was found in a human donor who was either an allogeneic HSCT recipient or a stem cell or donor lymphocyte infusion donor (not recorded which). It is not recorded whose cells these are; they may come from a transplant donor.

The CDR3 DNA reads as TGTGCCATCAGTGAGGATGTGAACTATGGCTACACCTTC. It translates to CAISEDVNYGYTF. The chain couples TRBV10-3 to TRBJ1-2; D is undetermined. The CDR3 is made up of 13 amino acids. CDR1 and CDR2 from the germline V gene are ENHRY and SYGVKD. The V gene lost 2 bases and the J gene lost 2 bases, with 6 bases spanning the gap.